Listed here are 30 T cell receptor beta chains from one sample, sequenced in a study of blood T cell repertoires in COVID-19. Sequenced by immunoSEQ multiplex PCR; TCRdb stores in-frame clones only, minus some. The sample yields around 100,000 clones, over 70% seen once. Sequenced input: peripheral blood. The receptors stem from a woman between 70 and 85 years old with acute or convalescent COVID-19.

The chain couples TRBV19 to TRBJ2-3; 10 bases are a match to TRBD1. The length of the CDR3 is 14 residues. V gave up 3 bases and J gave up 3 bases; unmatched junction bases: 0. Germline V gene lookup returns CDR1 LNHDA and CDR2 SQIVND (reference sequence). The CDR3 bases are TGTGCCAGTAGTATGGGACAGGGGACAGATACGCAGTATTTT. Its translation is CASSMGQGTDTQYF.

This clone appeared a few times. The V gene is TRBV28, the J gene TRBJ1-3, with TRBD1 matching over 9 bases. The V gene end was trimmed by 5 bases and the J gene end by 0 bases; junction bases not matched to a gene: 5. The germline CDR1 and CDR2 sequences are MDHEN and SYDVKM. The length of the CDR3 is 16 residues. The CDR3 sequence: CASSTGTGTSGNTIYF. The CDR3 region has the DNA TGTGCCAGCAGTACGGGGACAGGGACCTCTGGAAACACCATATATTTT.

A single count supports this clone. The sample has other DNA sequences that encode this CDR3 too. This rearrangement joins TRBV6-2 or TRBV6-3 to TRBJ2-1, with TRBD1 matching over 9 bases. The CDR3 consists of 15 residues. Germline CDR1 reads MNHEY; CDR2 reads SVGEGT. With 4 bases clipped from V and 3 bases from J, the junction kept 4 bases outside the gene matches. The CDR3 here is CASSSDRGVYNEQFF. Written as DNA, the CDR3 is TGTGCCAGCAGTTCCGACAGGGGGGTCTACAATGAGCAGTTCTTC.

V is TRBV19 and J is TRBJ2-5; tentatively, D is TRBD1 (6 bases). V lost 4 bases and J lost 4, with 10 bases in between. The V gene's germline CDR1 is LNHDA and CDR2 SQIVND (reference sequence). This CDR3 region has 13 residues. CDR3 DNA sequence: TGTGCCAGTAGTACAGGGGTTCCAGAGACCCAGTACTTC. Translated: CASSTGVPETQYF.

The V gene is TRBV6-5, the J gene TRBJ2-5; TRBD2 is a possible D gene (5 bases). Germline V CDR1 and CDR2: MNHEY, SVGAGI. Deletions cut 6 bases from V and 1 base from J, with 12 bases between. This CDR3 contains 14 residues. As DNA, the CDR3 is TGTGCCAGCAGGAAGGACTGGCGCCAAGAGACCCAGTACTTC. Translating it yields CASRKDWRQETQYF.

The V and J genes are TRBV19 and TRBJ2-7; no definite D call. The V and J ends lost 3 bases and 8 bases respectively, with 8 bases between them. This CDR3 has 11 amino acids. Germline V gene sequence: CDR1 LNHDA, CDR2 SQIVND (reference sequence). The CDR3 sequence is CASSIGQKQYF. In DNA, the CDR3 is TGTGCCAGTAGTATTGGTCAGAAGCAGTACTTC.

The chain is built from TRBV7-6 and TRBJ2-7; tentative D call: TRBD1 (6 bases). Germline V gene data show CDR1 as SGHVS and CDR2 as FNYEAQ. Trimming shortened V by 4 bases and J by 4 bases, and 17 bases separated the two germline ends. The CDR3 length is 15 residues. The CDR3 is CASSSRTAKRYEQYF. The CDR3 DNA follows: TGTGCCAGCAGCTCGAGGACAGCGAAGAGATACGAGCAGTACTTC.

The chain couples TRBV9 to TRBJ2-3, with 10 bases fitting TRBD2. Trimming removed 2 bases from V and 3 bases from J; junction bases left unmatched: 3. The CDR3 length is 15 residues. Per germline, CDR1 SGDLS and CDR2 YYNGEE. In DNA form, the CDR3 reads TGTGCCAGCAGCGTGACTAGCGGGTTTACAGATACGCAGTATTTT. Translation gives CASSVTSGFTDTQYF.

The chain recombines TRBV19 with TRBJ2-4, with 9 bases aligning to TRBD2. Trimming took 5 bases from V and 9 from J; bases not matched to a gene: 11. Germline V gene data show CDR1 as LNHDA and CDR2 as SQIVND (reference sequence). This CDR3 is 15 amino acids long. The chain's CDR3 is CASSAKTGTSRIQYF. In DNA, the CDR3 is TGTGCCAGTAGTGCGAAAACCGGGACTAGCCGCATTCAGTACTTC.

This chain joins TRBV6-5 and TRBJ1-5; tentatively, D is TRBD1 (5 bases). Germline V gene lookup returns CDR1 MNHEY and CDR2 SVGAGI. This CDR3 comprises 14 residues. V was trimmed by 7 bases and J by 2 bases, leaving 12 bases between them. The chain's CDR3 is CASTSGGGNQPQHF. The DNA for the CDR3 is TGTGCCAGCACCTCCGGAGGGGGCAATCAGCCCCAGCATTTT.

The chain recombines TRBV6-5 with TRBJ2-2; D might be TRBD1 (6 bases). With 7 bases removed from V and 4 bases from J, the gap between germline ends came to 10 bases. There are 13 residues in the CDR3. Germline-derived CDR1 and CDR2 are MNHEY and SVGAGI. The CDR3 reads CASNGQPTGELFF. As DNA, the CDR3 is TGTGCCAGCAATGGACAGCCCACCGGGGAGCTGTTTTTT.

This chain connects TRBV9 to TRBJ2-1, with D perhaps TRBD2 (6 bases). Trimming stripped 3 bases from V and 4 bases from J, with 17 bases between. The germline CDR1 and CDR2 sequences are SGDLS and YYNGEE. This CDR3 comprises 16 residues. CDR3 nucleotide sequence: TGTGCCAGCAGCGCCGGTTCGGGGGAACCTTACAATGAGCAGTTCTTC. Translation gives CASSAGSGEPYNEQFF.

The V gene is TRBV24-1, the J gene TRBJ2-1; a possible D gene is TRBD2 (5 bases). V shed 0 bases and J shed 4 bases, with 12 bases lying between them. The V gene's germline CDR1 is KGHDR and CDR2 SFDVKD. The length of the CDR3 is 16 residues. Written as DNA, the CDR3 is TGTGCCACCAGTGATTTGGGAGCGGACCATTACAATGAGCAGTTCTTC. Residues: CATSDLGADHYNEQFF.

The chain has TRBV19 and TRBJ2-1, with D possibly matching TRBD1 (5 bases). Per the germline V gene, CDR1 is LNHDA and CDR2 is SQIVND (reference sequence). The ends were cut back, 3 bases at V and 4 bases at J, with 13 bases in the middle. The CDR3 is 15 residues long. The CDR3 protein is CASSIEVQGYNEQFF. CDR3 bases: TGTGCCAGTAGTATCGAAGTGCAGGGTTACAATGAGCAGTTCTTC.

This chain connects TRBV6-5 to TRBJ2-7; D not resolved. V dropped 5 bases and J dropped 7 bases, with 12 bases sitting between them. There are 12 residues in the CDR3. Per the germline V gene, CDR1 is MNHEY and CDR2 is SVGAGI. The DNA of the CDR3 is TGTGCCAGCAGTACTTCCTCGAGGGAGCAGTACTTC. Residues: CASSTSSREQYF.

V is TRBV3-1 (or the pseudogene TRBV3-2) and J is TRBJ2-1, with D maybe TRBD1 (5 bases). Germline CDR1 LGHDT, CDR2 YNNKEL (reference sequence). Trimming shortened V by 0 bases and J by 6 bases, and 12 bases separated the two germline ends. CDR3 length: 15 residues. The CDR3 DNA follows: TGTGCCAGCAGCCAAGAGGGGCTTCCCCGCAATGAGCAGTTCTTC. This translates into CASSQEGLPRNEQFF.

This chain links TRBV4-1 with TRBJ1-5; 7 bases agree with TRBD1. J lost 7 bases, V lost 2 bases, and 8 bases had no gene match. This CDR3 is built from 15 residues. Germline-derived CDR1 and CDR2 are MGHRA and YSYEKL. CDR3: CASSQPDREGQPQHF. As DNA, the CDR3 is TGCGCCAGCAGCCAACCTGACAGGGAAGGACAGCCCCAGCATTTT.

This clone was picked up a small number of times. This CDR3 reads CASSQQGAGGYTF. The CDR3 coding sequence is TGTGCCAGCAGCCAACAGGGGGCGGGTGGCTACACCTTC. The rearrangement joins TRBV3-1 (or the pseudogene TRBV3-2) to TRBJ1-2, with 8 bases lining up with TRBD1. CDR1 and CDR2 from the germline V gene are LGHDT and YNNKEL (reference sequence). After removal of 2 bases from V and 7 bases from J, the junction contained 3 bases not matched to a gene. This CDR3 is built from 13 residues.

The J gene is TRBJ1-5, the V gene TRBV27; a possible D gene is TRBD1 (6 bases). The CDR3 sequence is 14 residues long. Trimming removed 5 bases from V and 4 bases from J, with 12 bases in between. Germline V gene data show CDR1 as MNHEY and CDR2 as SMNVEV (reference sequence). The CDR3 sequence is CASSPQGQNQPQHF. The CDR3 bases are TGTGCCAGCAGTCCCCAGGGGCAAAATCAGCCCCAGCATTTT.

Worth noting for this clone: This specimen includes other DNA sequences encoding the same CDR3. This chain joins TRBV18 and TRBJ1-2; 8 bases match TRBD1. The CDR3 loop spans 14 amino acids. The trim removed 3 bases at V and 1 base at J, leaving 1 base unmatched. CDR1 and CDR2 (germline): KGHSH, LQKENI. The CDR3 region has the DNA TGTGCCAGCTCACCGGGACAGGATAACTATGGCTACACCTTC. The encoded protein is CASSPGQDNYGYTF.

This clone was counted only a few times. CDR3: CASSPGQTNTEAFF. As DNA, the CDR3 is TGTGCCAGCAGCCCCGGACAGACGAACACTGAAGCTTTCTTT. The chain recombines TRBV3-1 (or the pseudogene TRBV3-2) with TRBJ1-1; possibly TRBD1 for D (6 bases). Trimming removed 4 bases from V and 1 base from J, with 10 bases in between. Per germline, CDR1 LGHDT and CDR2 YNNKEL (reference sequence). This CDR3 comprises 14 residues.

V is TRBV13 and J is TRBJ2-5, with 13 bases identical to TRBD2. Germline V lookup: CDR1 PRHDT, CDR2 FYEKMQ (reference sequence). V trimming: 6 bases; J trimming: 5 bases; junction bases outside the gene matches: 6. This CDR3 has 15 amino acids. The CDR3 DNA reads TGTGCCAGCAGTTCCGGGACTAGCGGGGCGGAGACCCAGTACTTC. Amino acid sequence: CASSSGTSGAETQYF.

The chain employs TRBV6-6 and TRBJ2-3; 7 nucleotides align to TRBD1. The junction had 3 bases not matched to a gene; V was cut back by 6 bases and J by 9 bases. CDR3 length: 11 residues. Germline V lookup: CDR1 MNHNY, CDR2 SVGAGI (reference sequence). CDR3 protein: CASSQQGTQYF. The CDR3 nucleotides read TGTGCCAGCAGCCAACAGGGGACGCAGTATTTT.

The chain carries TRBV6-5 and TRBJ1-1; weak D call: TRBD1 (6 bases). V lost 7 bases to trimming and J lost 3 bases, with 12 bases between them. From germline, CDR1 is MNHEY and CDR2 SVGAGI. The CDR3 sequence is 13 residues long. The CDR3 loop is CASKQGKDTEAFF. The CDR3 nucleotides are TGTGCCAGCAAGCAGGGGAAGGACACTGAAGCTTTCTTT.

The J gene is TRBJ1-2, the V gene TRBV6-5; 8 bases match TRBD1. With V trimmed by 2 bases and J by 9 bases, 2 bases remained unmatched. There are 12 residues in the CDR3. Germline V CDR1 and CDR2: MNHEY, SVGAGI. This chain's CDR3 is CASSYRQGSYTF. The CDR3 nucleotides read TGTGCCAGCAGTTACCGACAGGGGAGCTACACCTTC.

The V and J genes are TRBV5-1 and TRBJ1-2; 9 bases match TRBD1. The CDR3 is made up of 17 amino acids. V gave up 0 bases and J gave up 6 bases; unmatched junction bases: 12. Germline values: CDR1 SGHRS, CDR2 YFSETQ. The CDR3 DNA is TGCGCCAGCAGCTTGGGCCGTGACAGGGGGATATTGAATGGCTACACCTTC. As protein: CASSLGRDRGILNGYTF.

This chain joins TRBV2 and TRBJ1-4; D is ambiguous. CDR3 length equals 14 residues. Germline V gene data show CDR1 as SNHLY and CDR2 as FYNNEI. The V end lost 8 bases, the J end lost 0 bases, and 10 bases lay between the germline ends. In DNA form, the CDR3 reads TGTGCCAGCGTAAGACTTGCAACTAATGAAAAACTGTTTTTT. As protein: CASVRLATNEKLFF.

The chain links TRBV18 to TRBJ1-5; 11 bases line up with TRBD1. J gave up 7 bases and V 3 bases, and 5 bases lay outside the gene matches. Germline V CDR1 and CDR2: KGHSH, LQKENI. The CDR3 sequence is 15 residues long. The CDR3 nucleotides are TGTGCCAGCTCACCGGGGACAGGGGGAGGCCAGCCCCAGCATTTT. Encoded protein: CASSPGTGGGQPQHF.

The CDR3, as DNA: TGTGCCAGTAGTATCTCATCGACAGGGGGGGAAGCTTTCTTT. Its protein product is CASSISSTGGEAFF. The V and J genes are TRBV19 and TRBJ1-1; the match to TRBD1 covers 9 bases. V lost 3 bases to trimming and J lost 8 bases; unmatched junction nucleotides: 7. Germline CDR1 reads LNHDA; CDR2 reads SQIVND (reference sequence). The CDR3 spans 14 residues.

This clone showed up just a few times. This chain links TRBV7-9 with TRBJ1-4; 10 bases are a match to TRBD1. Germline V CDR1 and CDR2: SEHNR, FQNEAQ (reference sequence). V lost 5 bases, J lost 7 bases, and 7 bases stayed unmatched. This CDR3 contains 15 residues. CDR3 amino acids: CASSPGTGEGEKLFF. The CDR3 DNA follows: TGTGCCAGCAGCCCTGGGACAGGGGAGGGTGAAAAACTGTTTTTT.